Here is one T cell receptor (beta chain) with its context. The V gene lost 1 base and the J gene lost 8 bases, with 15 bases spanning the gap. There are 15 residues in the CDR3. Germline CDR1 and CDR2: SGHRS and YFSETQ. TCRdb keeps only in-frame clones here, not all; method: immunoSEQ multiplex PCR. The sample yields 15,000 or so clones, approximately 87% seen once. The record originates from a study of blood T cell repertoires in COVID-19. Study context: Sources were T cells, B-cell-depleted T cells, or PBMCs; the material itself was cDNA or gDNA.

The sample comprised peripheral blood. The chain is built from TRBV5-1 and TRBJ1-4; TRBD1 might be the D (5 bases). This TCR was sampled from a human donor in a cohort sampled during active COVID-19. The CDR3 is CASSLSAGEGEKLFF. The CDR3 DNA reads TGCGCCAGCAGCTTGTCGGCGGGGGAAGGGGAAAAACTGTTTTTT.